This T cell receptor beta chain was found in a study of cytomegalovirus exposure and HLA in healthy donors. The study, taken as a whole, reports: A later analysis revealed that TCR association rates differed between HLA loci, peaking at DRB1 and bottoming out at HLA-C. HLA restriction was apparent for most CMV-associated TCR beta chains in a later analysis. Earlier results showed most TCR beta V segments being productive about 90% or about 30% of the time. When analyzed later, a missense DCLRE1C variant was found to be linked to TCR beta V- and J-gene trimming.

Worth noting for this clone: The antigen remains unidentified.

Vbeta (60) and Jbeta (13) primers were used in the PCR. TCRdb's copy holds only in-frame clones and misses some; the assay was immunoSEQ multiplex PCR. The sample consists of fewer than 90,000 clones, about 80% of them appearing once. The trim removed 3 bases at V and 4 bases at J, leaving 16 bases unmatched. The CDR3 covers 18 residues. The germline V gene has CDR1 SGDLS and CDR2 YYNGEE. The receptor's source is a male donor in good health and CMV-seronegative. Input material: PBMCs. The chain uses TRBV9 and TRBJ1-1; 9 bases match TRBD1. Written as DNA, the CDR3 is TGTGCCAGCAGCGCCCCGGTAGGGACAGGGATCGGGGCCACTGAAGCTTTCTTT. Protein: CASSAPVGTGIGATEAFF. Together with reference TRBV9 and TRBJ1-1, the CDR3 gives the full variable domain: DSGVTQTPKHLITATGQRVTLRCSPRSGDLSVYWYQQSLDQGLQFLIQYYNGEERAKGNILERFSAQQFPDLHSELNLSSLELGDSALYFCASSAPVGTGIGATEAFFGQGTRLTVV.